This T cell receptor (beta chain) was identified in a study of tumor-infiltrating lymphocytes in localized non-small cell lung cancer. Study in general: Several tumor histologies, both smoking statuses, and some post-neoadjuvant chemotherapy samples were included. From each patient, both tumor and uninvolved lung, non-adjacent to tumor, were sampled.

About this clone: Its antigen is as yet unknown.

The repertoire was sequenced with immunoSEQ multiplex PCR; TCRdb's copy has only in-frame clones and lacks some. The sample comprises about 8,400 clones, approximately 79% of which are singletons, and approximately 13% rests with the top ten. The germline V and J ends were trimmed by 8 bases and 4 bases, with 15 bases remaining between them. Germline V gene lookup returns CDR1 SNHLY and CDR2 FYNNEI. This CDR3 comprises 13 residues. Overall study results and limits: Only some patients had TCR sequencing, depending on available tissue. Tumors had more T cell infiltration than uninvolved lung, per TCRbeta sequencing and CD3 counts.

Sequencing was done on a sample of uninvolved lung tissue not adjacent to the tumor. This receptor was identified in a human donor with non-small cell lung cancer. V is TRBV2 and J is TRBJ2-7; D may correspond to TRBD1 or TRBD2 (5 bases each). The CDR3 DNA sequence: TGTGCCAGCGGGGGACCCCAAGTTTACGAGCAGTACTTC. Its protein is CASGGPQVYEQYF.